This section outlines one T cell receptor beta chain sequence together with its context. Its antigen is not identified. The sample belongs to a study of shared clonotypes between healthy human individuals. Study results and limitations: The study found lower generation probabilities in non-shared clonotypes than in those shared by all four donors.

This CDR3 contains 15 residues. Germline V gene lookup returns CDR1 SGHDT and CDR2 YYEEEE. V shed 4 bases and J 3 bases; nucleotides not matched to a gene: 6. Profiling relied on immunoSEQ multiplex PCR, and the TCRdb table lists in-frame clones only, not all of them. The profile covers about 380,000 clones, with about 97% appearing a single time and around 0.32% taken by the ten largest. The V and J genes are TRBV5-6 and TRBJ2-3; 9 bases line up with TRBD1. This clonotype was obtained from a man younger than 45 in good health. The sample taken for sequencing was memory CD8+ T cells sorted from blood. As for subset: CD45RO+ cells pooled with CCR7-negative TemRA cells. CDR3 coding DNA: TGTGCCAGCAGCCCAGGACAGGGGAGAACAGATACGCAGTATTTT. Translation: CASSPGQGRTDTQYF.